These T cell receptor beta chains were read from a single sample in a study of blood T cell repertoires in COVID-19. Assay used: immunoSEQ multiplex PCR; TCRdb lists only in-frame clones, some missing. The sample has 150,000 to 200,000 clones, approximately 80% seen once; the top ten hold approximately 12%. The sequencing input was PBMCs or T cells enriched from blood (not recorded which). The source is a man aged 45 to 65 who had recovered from COVID-19. CDR3s include the opening cysteine and the closing phenylalanine or tryptophan. The D gene is left open where the match is weak. Some rows mark clone size as missing; the rest say once, few, many or name a class of expanded clone.

TRBV15	TRBJ1-1	NA	NA	TGTGCCACCAGCAGAGATACTACTGAAGCTTTCTTT	CATSRDTTEAFF
TRBV6-5	TRBJ2-7	TRBD2	few	TGTGCCAGCAGAGCCCGCGGGGGGGCCTTCGAGCAGTACTTC	CASRARGGAFEQYF
TRBV11-2	TRBJ1-3	NA	NA	TGTGCCAGCAGCTTTTGGGGGGGAGGTGGAAACACCATATATTTT	CASSFWGGGGNTIYF
TRBV28	TRBJ2-5	TRBD1	NA	TGTGCCAGCAGCGAGACAGGGGTACAAGAGACCCAGTACTTC	CASSETGVQETQYF
TRBV3-1/TRBV3-2	TRBJ1-4	NA	NA	TGTGCCAGCAGCCAAGTATCAGGGAACGAAAAACTGTTTTTT	CASSQVSGNEKLFF
TRBV5-5	TRBJ2-5	NA	NA	TGTGCCAGCAGCTTCGGTTCATCAGGGAAAGGGACCCAGTACTTC	CASSFGSSGKGTQYF
TRBV7-2	TRBJ1-1	NA	NA	TGTGCCAGCAGCTTAGTTCGTACTATGAACACTGAAGCTTTCTTT	CASSLVRTMNTEAFF
TRBV18	TRBJ1-1	NA	NA	TGTGCCAGCTCCCCGGGACTCACTGAAGCTTTCTTT	CASSPGLTEAFF
TRBV25-1	TRBJ2-3	TRBD1	few	TGTGCCAGCAGTTATTCCCCGACAGGGGGCGGCACAGATACGCAGTATTTT	CASSYSPTGGGTDTQYF
TRBV10-1	TRBJ1-2	NA	NA	TGCGCCAGCTCCCTCAGCGCTAACTATGGCTACACCTTC	CASSLSANYGYTF
TRBV7-3	TRBJ1-1	NA	NA	TGTGCCAGCAGCTTAACCCCCGTGAACACTGAAGCTTTCTTT	CASSLTPVNTEAFF
TRBV5-1	TRBJ1-4	TRBD1	NA	TGCGCCAGCAAACCCCGGGGACAGGGCCATGAAAAACTGTTTTTT	CASKPRGQGHEKLFF
TRBV11-3	TRBJ2-7	TRBD1	NA	TGTGCCAGCAGCGGGACAGGGACCTACGAGCAGTACTTC	CASSGTGTYEQYF
TRBV30	TRBJ2-1	NA	medium-sized	TGTGCCTGGACCTTTAGCTCCTACAATGAGCAGTTCTTC	CAWTFSSYNEQFF
TRBV28	TRBJ1-4	NA	NA	TGTGCCAGCAATGGCAGTGAAAAACTGTTTTTT	CASNGSEKLFF
TRBV5-5	TRBJ1-2	NA	few	TGTGCCAGCAGCCCCGGAGATGGCTACACCTTC	CASSPGDGYTF
TRBV4-2	TRBJ2-7	TRBD1	few	TGTGCCAGCAGCCAGAGGACAGGGGGATACGAGCAGTACTTC	CASSQRTGGYEQYF
TRBV9	TRBJ2-1	TRBD1	NA	TGTGCCAGCAGCGTCCGGGACAGGGTCAACAATGAGCAGTTCTTC	CASSVRDRVNNEQFF
TRBV5-5	TRBJ1-2	NA	NA	TGTGCCAGCAGCGGCCTGGAGATAGGAGGCTACACCTTC	CASSGLEIGGYTF
TRBV5-1	TRBJ2-5	NA	NA	TGCGCCAGCAGCTTGGCAGGGAACCAAGAGACCCAGTACTTC	CASSLAGNQETQYF
TRBV30	TRBJ1-2	NA	NA	TGTGCCTGGAAGCGCGTTAACTATGGCTACACCTTC	CAWKRVNYGYTF
TRBV5-6	TRBJ1-6	NA	few	TGTGCCAGCAGCGCCTTGGGAGGGACGAGGACTTCACCCCTCCACTTT	CASSALGGTRTSPLHF
TRBV2	TRBJ2-2	NA	NA	TGTGCCAGCAGTTCCCAGGGAACCGGGGAGCTGTTTTTT	CASSSQGTGELFF
TRBV7-9	TRBJ1-3	TRBD1	NA	TGTGCCAGCAGCCCCCTGGGACAGTCTTTCTCTGGAAACACCATATATTTT	CASSPLGQSFSGNTIYF
TRBV7-2	TRBJ2-5	TRBD2	NA	TGTGCCAGCAGCTTACTTCCTAGCGGGGTCGTGGAGACCCAGTACTTC	CASSLLPSGVVETQYF
TRBV18	TRBJ1-5	NA	NA	TGTGCCAGCTCTCTCCAGGGAATTAGTCAGCCCCAGCATTTT	CASSLQGISQPQHF
TRBV3-1/TRBV3-2	TRBJ2-7	NA	NA	TGTGCCAGCAGCCCGAGGACATTCGAGCAGTACTTC	CASSPRTFEQYF
TRBV10-3	TRBJ2-7	NA	NA	TGTGCCAACCGGGACTCCCTGGGTGAGCAGTACTTC	CANRDSLGEQYF
TRBV2	TRBJ2-7	TRBD1	NA	TGTGCCAGCGGGACAGGGTTGAGGGACGAGCAGTACTTC	CASGTGLRDEQYF
TRBV29-1	TRBJ2-1	NA	NA	TGCAGCACACGTCAGAATGAGCAGTTCTTC	CSTRQNEQFF
TRBV4-2	TRBJ2-2	NA	NA	TGTGCCAGCAGCCAAGTCGGGGGGAACACCGGGGAGCTGTTTTTT	CASSQVGGNTGELFF
TRBV3-1/TRBV3-2	TRBJ2-5	NA	NA	TGTGCCAGCAGCCAAGTTCCCGATAGACAAGAGACCCAGTACTTC	CASSQVPDRQETQYF
TRBV7-9	TRBJ1-1	NA	NA	TGTGCCAGCAGCTTGGGCCAGGGAGGCCAGAACACTGAAGCTTTCTTT	CASSLGQGGQNTEAFF
TRBV15	TRBJ2-3	TRBD1	NA	TGTGCCACCAGAGACCGACAGGGGAAGTCGGATACGCAGTATTTT	CATRDRQGKSDTQYF
TRBV7-8	TRBJ2-7	NA	NA	TGTGCCAGCAGCTTCGCCGAGACAGGCTCCTACGAGCAGTACTTC	CASSFAETGSYEQYF
TRBV4-1	TRBJ2-5	TRBD2	once	TGCGCCAGCAGCCAAGGCCACGGCGGGGGGGCGGAGACCCAGTACTTC	CASSQGHGGGAETQYF
TRBV4-2	TRBJ1-4	TRBD1	NA	TGTGCCAGCAGCCAAGAGGTAACAGGGGGCCCTGAAAAACTGTTTTTT	CASSQEVTGGPEKLFF
TRBV4-1	TRBJ1-1	NA	NA	TGCGCCAGCAGCCAAGCGAGGGGGTCTGAAGCTTTCTTT	CASSQARGSEAFF
TRBV4-2	TRBJ2-2	TRBD1	once	TGTGCCAGCAGAGCTACAGGGGGCGGGGAGCTGTTTTTT	CASRATGGGELFF
TRBV28	TRBJ2-7	NA	few	TGTGCCAGCAGTTTGGTGTGGCAGGGCGACGAGCAGTACTTC	CASSLVWQGDEQYF
TRBV12-5	TRBJ2-3	TRBD1	NA	TGTGCTAGTGGTTCTGGACAGGGGGCACATACGCAGTATTTT	CASGSGQGAHTQYF
TRBV28	TRBJ1-2	NA	few	TGTGCCAGCAGTTTATTCGCAGGGGCTGCAGCTAACTATGGCTACACCTTC	CASSLFAGAAANYGYTF
TRBV5-4	TRBJ1-4	NA	NA	TGTGCCAGCAGCTGGGGGGGCCAGGGGAGAGAAAAACTGTTTTTT	CASSWGGQGREKLFF
TRBV19	TRBJ1-1	TRBD1	NA	TGTGCCAGTAAGAGGGACAGGGGGCTCGGGACTGAAGCTTTCTTT	CASKRDRGLGTEAFF
TRBV30	TRBJ1-2	NA	NA	TGTGCCTGTGTACGGGGATATGGCTACACCTTC	CACVRGYGYTF
TRBV5-1	TRBJ1-2	TRBD1	NA	TGCGCCAGCAGCCACGGACAGGGGGTAATTGGCTACACCTTC	CASSHGQGVIGYTF
TRBV3-1/TRBV3-2	TRBJ2-3	TRBD2	NA	TGTGCCAGCAGCCAACTAGCGGGGGTAACAGATACGCAGTATTTT	CASSQLAGVTDTQYF
TRBV27	TRBJ1-6	NA	NA	TGTGCCAGCAAGGAGGTTCCCAGCTATAATTCACCCCTCCACTTT	CASKEVPSYNSPLHF
TRBV5-4	TRBJ1-1	NA	NA	TGTGCCAGCAGCTTGGATGGGGCAGGGGACACTGAAGCTTTCTTT	CASSLDGAGDTEAFF
TRBV30	TRBJ2-4	NA	NA	TGTGCCTGGAGTGTTCGAGGGGACATTAAAAACATTCAGTACTTC	CAWSVRGDIKNIQYF
TRBV5-1	TRBJ2-3	TRBD1	NA	TGCGCCAGCAGCCTGGGAGTGAGGACAGGGACAGATACGCAGTATTTT	CASSLGVRTGTDTQYF
TRBV19	TRBJ1-1	NA	once	TGTGCCAGTAGTATGGCCAGGAACACTGAAGCTTTCTTT	CASSMARNTEAFF
TRBV5-1	TRBJ1-1	NA	NA	TGCGCCAGCAGCCCCGAGCTGGGGGGGCTCACTGAAGCTTTCTTT	CASSPELGGLTEAFF
TRBV28	TRBJ1-2	TRBD1	NA	TGTGCCAGCAGTTTAGAACAGGGGGCTCACTATGGCTACACCTTC	CASSLEQGAHYGYTF
TRBV6-2/TRBV6-3	TRBJ2-3	TRBD2	few	TGTGCCAGCAGTTATCACGCGGGGGGCGTAGATACGCAGTATTTT	CASSYHAGGVDTQYF
TRBV6-5	TRBJ1-2	TRBD1	NA	TGTGCCAGCAGTTACTACCGGGACAGCGGCCTAAGCTACACCTTC	CASSYYRDSGLSYTF
TRBV7-2	TRBJ1-2	TRBD1	NA	TGTGCCAGCAGCCAGCACAGGGGAAGGGACTATGGCTACACCTTC	CASSQHRGRDYGYTF
TRBV4-1	TRBJ1-3	NA	NA	TGCGCCAGCAGCCAAGATCTTTCCAGACAATATGGAAACACCATATATTTT	CASSQDLSRQYGNTIYF